The 29 T cell receptor beta chains below all came from one sample that was sequenced in a study of blood T cell repertoires in COVID-19. Assay: immunoSEQ multiplex PCR; the TCRdb copy retains only in-frame clones and omits some. The sample yields roughly 320,000 clones, 85% to 90% seen once. The sequenced material came from peripheral blood. The receptor source for this set is a woman aged 45 to 65 with COVID-19, enrolled during active disease.

In its sample, this clone was seen once. V and J are TRBV18 and TRBJ1-1; D might be TRBD1 (6 bases). Germline CDR1 and CDR2: KGHSH and LQKENI. The CDR3 runs to 14 residues. The V and J ends lost 5 bases and 2 bases respectively, with 12 bases between them. For the CDR3, the DNA is TGTGCCAGCTCATACGGCAGGGGAAACACTGAAGCTTTCTTT. This translates into CASSYGRGNTEAFF.

The rearrangement uses TRBV9 and TRBJ2-3, with 12 bases aligning to TRBD1. V trimming: 2 bases; J trimming: 2 bases; junction bases outside the gene matches: 6. The length of the CDR3 is 17 residues. Germline lookup yields CDR1 SGDLS and CDR2 YYNGEE. CDR3 protein: CASSVRGTGGNTDTQYF. The CDR3 DNA reads TGTGCCAGCAGCGTCCGAGGGACAGGGGGCAACACAGATACGCAGTATTTT.

V usage is TRBV5-1 and J usage is TRBJ2-1; 8 bases align to TRBD2. This CDR3 has 14 residues. The J segment lost 5 bases and the V segment lost 3 bases, leaving 4 bases of the junction unmatched. Germline CDR1 reads SGHRS; CDR2 reads YFSETQ. In DNA form, the CDR3 reads TGCGCCAGCAGCTCGGGACTAGTTCACAATGAGCAGTTCTTC. Residues: CASSSGLVHNEQFF.

The V gene is TRBV9, the J gene TRBJ2-7; D perhaps matches TRBD2 (5 bases). V was shortened by 4 bases and J by 0 bases, with 14 bases between the two germline ends. Germline V CDR1 and CDR2: SGDLS, YYNGEE. The CDR3 is 15 amino acids. The CDR3 DNA reads TGTGCCAGCAGCCCCCCAGGAGGAAGCTCCTACGAGCAGTACTTC. Its protein product is CASSPPGGSSYEQYF.

The gene calls are TRBV19 and TRBJ1-5, with 7 positions matching TRBD1. With V trimmed by 5 bases and J by 0 bases, 13 bases remained unmatched. Germline lookup yields CDR1 LNHDA and CDR2 SQIVND (reference sequence). The length of the CDR3 is 18 residues. The CDR3 loop is CASSLGTAIGSSNQPQHF. Written as DNA, the CDR3 is TGTGCCAGTAGTCTAGGGACAGCCATAGGGAGTAGCAATCAGCCCCAGCATTTT.

Written as DNA, the CDR3 is TGTGCCAGCAGCCTGACCGGCAGGGGCGACCAGCCCCAGCATTTT. It yields the protein CASSLTGRGDQPQHF. The chain employs TRBV2 and TRBJ1-5; perhaps TRBD1 as D (6 bases). The V and J ends lost 6 bases and 7 bases respectively, with 19 bases between them. The CDR3 is 15 residues long. CDR1 SNHLY and CDR2 FYNNEI come from the germline V gene.

This clone was observed a handful of times. The sample has other DNA sequences that encode this CDR3 too. This CDR3 reads CSARGEETQYF. CDR3 DNA: TGCAGTGCTAGAGGAGAAGAGACCCAGTACTTC. This chain connects TRBV20-1 to TRBJ2-5, with D unclear. Trimming left V 1 base short and J 3 bases short, with 3 bases between. The CDR3 extends over 11 amino acids. Germline CDR1 DFQATT, CDR2 SNEGSKA (reference sequence).

The rearrangement uses TRBV6-5 and TRBJ2-2; D possibly corresponds to TRBD2 (5 bases). Per germline, CDR1 MNHEY and CDR2 SVGAGI. Trimming pared 6 bases from V and 0 bases from J, leaving 5 bases between. The length of the CDR3 is 13 residues. CDR3 sequence (DNA): TGTGCCAGCAGGGACTCGAACACCGGGGAGCTGTTTTTT. It yields the protein CASRDSNTGELFF.

V usage is TRBV30 and J usage is TRBJ1-6; D is possibly TRBD1 (5 bases). The V end lost 3 bases, the J end lost 6 bases, and 36 bases lay between the germline ends. This CDR3 has 22 amino acids. Germline CDR1 and CDR2: GTSNPN and SVGIG (reference sequence). The CDR3 is CAWSLGAIRDRASLVSNSPLHF. The CDR3 region has the DNA TGTGCCTGGAGCCTAGGCGCCATCAGGGATAGAGCCTCTCTTGTTTCTAATTCACCCCTCCACTTT.

This chain connects TRBV18 to TRBJ2-7, with 7 bases matching TRBD1. Germline values: CDR1 KGHSH, CDR2 LQKENI. The CDR3 spans 14 residues. J gave up 0 bases and V 5 bases, and 4 bases lay outside the gene matches. CDR3 protein: CASSEQGTSYEQYF. CDR3 bases: TGTGCCAGCTCAGAACAGGGGACCTCCTACGAGCAGTACTTC.

The V gene is TRBV2, the J gene TRBJ2-5; D might be TRBD1 (5 bases). Trimming removed 4 bases from V and 5 bases from J, with 8 bases in between. The CDR3 runs to 12 residues. The germline gives CDR1 SNHLY, CDR2 FYNNEI. CDR3 nucleotide sequence: TGTGCCAGCAGTGGACAGTCGGAGACCCAGTACTTC. It encodes CASSGQSETQYF. The full variable domain, rest sourced from reference TRBV2 and TRBJ2-5, is EPEVTQTPSHQVTQMGQEVILRCVPISNHLYFYWYRQILGQKVEFLVSFYNNEISEKSEIFDDQFSVERPDGSNFTLKIRSTKLEDSAMYFCASSGQSETQYFGPGTRLLVL.

This clone was seen a few times. This chain links TRBV7-9 with TRBJ2-3, with 7 bases that match TRBD1. The CDR3 totals 14 residues. Looked up from germline, CDR1 is SEHNR and CDR2 is FQNEAQ (reference sequence). J gave up 2 bases and V 5 bases, and 4 bases lay outside the gene matches. CDR3 DNA sequence: TGTGCCAGCAGCCAAGGGACAGTCACAGATACGCAGTATTTT. Its translation: CASSQGTVTDTQYF. Using reference TRBV7-9 and TRBJ2-3 for the parts outside the CDR3, the full variable domain is DTGVSQNPRHKITKRGQNVTFRCDPISEHNRLYWYRQTLGQGPEFLTYFQNEAQLEKSRLLSDRFSAERPKGSFSTLEIQRTEQGDSAMYLCASSQGTVTDTQYFGPGTRLTVL.

This CDR3 reads CAWSVPLAGVYYEQYF. The CDR3 bases are TGTGCCTGGAGTGTCCCGCTAGCGGGAGTGTACTACGAGCAGTACTTC. The rearrangement joins TRBV30 to TRBJ2-7; 10 bases line up with TRBD2. The V segment lost 0 bases and the J segment 3 bases; nucleotides outside the gene matches: 8. This CDR3 comprises 16 residues. Per the germline V gene, CDR1 is GTSNPN and CDR2 is SVGIG (reference sequence).

The V call is TRBV10-1, the J call TRBJ1-3, with 7 bases aligning to TRBD1. Per germline, CDR1 WNHNN and CDR2 SYGVQD (reference sequence). The CDR3 has 17 amino acids. The trim removed 2 bases at V and 1 base at J, leaving 8 bases unmatched. The CDR3 loop reads CASSEKQQGMSGNTIYF. The CDR3 bases are TGCGCCAGCAGTGAGAAACAACAGGGGATGTCTGGAAACACCATATATTTT.

This sequence joins TRBV6-5 and TRBJ2-3; 7 bases line up with TRBD1. The junction had 9 bases not matched to a gene; V was cut back by 6 bases and J by 6 bases. From germline, CDR1 is MNHEY and CDR2 SVGAGI. The CDR3 has 14 residues. The chain's CDR3 is CASRRTGVRDTQYF. CDR3 sequence (DNA): TGTGCCAGCAGACGCACAGGGGTTCGGGATACGCAGTATTTT.

The genes are TRBV30 and TRBJ1-5; D is unclear. This CDR3 is 16 amino acids long. Germline CDR1 reads GTSNPN; CDR2 reads SVGIG (reference sequence). V lost 4 bases and J 0 bases, leaving 16 bases between the germline ends. CDR3 sequence (DNA): TGTGCCTGGACCTCTCGGGGATCCAATAGCAATCAGCCCCAGCATTTT. This sequence encodes CAWTSRGSNSNQPQHF.

J is TRBJ2-2 and V is TRBV7-8, with TRBD2 identical over 9 bases. CDR1 and CDR2 from the germline V gene are SGHVS and FQNEAQ. J gave up 5 bases and V 5 bases, and 18 bases lay outside the gene matches. The CDR3 has 19 amino acids. This CDR3 is CASSLLLLAGGPSTGELFF. CDR3 nucleotide sequence: TGTGCCAGCAGCCTTCTCCTACTAGCGGGCGGGCCCTCAACCGGGGAGCTGTTTTTT.

The V gene is TRBV11-3, the J gene TRBJ2-7; 7 bases align to TRBD1. The germline gives CDR1 SGHNT, CDR2 YENEEA. After removal of 3 bases from V and 0 bases from J, the junction contained 2 bases not matched to a gene. The CDR3 length is 14 residues. In DNA form, the CDR3 reads TGTGCCAGCAGCTTGGCAGGGGGCTCCTACGAGCAGTACTTC. Translation gives CASSLAGGSYEQYF.

This chain links TRBV5-4 with TRBJ2-3; TRBD1 aligns across 7 bases. V shed 3 bases and J 12 bases; nucleotides not matched to a gene: 7. CDR1 is SGHNT and CDR2 is YYREEE in the germline V gene (reference sequence). CDR3 size: 12 residues. The chain's CDR3 is CASSSWDRTQYF. The CDR3 DNA reads as TGTGCCAGCAGCTCATGGGACAGAACCCAGTATTTT.

The chain has TRBV30 and TRBJ2-5; D ambiguous. Trimming took 1 base from V and 4 from J, leaving 13 bases between them. This CDR3 spans 14 amino acids. Germline V gives CDR1 GTSNPN, CDR2 SVGIG (reference sequence). This CDR3 is CAWSGHGGIETQYF. DNA of the CDR3: TGTGCCTGGAGTGGCCATGGCGGAATAGAGACCCAGTACTTC.

Written as DNA, the CDR3 is TGCGCCAGCAGCTTGATCCCAGGGAGGGCCGGGGAGCTGTTTTTT. It codes for CASSLIPGRAGELFF. The chain joins TRBV5-1 to TRBJ2-2; 7 bases match TRBD2. V shed 1 base and J 6 bases; nucleotides not matched to a gene: 6. CDR1 and CDR2 (germline): SGHRS, YFSETQ. The CDR3 consists of 15 residues.

The V and J genes are TRBV2 and TRBJ1-1, with D tentatively TRBD1 (6 bases). From germline, CDR1 is SNHLY and CDR2 FYNNEI. The germline V and J ends were trimmed by 5 bases and 1 base, with 11 bases remaining between them. CDR3 size: 14 residues. DNA for the CDR3: TGTGCCAGCAGTACACAGGGTGGGAACACTGAAGCTTTCTTT. The encoded protein is CASSTQGGNTEAFF.

The chain carries TRBV7-6 and TRBJ1-6; unclear D gene. Trimming cost V 2 bases and J 0 bases, with 11 bases left between them. The CDR3 has 17 residues. Per the germline V gene, CDR1 is SGHVS and CDR2 is FNYEAQ. The DNA of the CDR3 is TGTGCCAGCAGCTTAAACAGCAGTCCCTCCTATAATTCACCCCTCCACTTT. The encoded protein is CASSLNSSPSYNSPLHF.

This sequence joins TRBV6-5 and TRBJ2-5, with 12 bases that match TRBD2. Germline assignment: CDR1 MNHEY and CDR2 SVGAGI. The CDR3 length is 15 residues. Trimming at V came to 5 bases and at J to 6 bases, leaving 7 bases not matched to a gene. CDR3 sequence: CASSHLAGGPQTQYF. The CDR3 DNA reads as TGTGCCAGCAGTCACCTAGCGGGAGGGCCGCAGACCCAGTACTTC.

V gene TRBV9 combines with J gene TRBJ1-2; no firm D call. This CDR3 spans 15 amino acids. The germline V gene has CDR1 SGDLS and CDR2 YYNGEE. V shed 3 bases and J shed 0 bases, with 12 bases lying between them. The CDR3: CASSERLTANYGYTF. Here the CDR3 DNA reads TGTGCCAGCAGCGAGAGGCTCACGGCTAACTATGGCTACACCTTC.

The chain is built from TRBV2 and TRBJ2-1; 7 nucleotides agree with TRBD1. V was pared by 7 bases and J by 5 bases, with 8 bases of the junction left unmatched. Germline assignment: CDR1 SNHLY and CDR2 FYNNEI. CDR3 length equals 14 residues. The CDR3 DNA follows: TGTGCCAGCAACCCGGGACAGACCAACAATGAGCAGTTCTTC. Residues: CASNPGQTNNEQFF.

The chain links TRBV5-1 to TRBJ2-5; TRBD1 matches 8 bases. V trimming: 4 bases; J trimming: 0 bases; junction bases outside the gene matches: 5. Germline CDR1 reads SGHRS; CDR2 reads YFSETQ. CDR3 size: 15 residues. The CDR3 DNA is TGCGCCAGCAGCGCGGGACAGGCATACCAAGAGACCCAGTACTTC. Its translation is CASSAGQAYQETQYF.

The chain employs TRBV4-3 and TRBJ1-2; no reliable D call. The length of the CDR3 is 19 residues. Per the germline V gene, CDR1 is LGHNA and CDR2 is YSLEER. V was shortened by 0 bases and J by 1 base, with 21 bases between the two germline ends. DNA for the CDR3: TGCGCCAGCAGCCAAGATCTCAGCTCCGCGGCCAGACTTAACTATGGCTACACCTTC. This translates into CASSQDLSSAARLNYGYTF.

V gene TRBV12-1 combines with J gene TRBJ2-5; the table gives TRBD2 as D, unverified against the DNA. TRBV12-1 is a recognized pseudogene. CDR3 size: 17 residues. The CDR3 spells CASSFYGGVGFQETQYF. The CDR3 DNA reads as TGTGCCAGCAGCTTTTATGGGGGGGTCGGATTCCAAGAGACCCAGTACTTC.